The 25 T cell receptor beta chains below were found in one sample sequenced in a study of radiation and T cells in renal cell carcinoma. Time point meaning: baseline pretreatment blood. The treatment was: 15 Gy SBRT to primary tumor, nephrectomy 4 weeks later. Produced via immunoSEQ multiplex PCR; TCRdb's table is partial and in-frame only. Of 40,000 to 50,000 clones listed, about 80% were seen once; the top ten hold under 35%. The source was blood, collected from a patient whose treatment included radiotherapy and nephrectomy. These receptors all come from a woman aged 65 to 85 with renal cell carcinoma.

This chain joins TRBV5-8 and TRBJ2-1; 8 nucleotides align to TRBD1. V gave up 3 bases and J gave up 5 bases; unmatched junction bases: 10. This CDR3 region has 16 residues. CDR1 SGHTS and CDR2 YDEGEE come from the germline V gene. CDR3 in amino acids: CASSSIRGQGDNEQFF. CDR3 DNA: TGTGCCAGCAGCTCGATCCGAGGACAGGGAGACAATGAGCAGTTCTTC.

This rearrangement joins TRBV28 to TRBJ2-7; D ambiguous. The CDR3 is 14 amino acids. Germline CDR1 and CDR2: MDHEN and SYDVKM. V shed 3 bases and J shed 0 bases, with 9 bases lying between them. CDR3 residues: CASSLLAGSYEQYF. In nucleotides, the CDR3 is TGTGCCAGCAGTTTGCTGGCAGGCTCCTACGAGCAGTACTTC.

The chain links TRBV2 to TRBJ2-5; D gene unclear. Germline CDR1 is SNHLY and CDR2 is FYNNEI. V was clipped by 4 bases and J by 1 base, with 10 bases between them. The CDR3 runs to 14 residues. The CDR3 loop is CASSAGPAQETQYF. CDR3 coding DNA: TGTGCCAGCAGTGCCGGGCCTGCCCAAGAGACCCAGTACTTC.

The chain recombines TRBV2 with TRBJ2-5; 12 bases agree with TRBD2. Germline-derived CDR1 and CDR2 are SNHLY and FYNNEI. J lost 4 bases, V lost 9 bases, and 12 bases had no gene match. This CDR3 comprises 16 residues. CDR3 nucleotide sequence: TGTGCCAGTGATGGCCTAGCGGGAGGGGGGGGAGAGACCCAGTACTTC. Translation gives CASDGLAGGGGETQYF. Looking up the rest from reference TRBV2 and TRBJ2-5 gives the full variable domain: EPEVTQTPSHQVTQMGQEVILRCVPISNHLYFYWYRQILGQKVEFLVSFYNNEISEKSEIFDDQFSVERPDGSNFTLKIRSTKLEDSAMYFCASDGLAGGGGETQYFGPGTRLLVL.

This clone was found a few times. In DNA, the CDR3 is TGTGCCATCAGTGGGAGGACGAACACCGGGGAGCTGTTTTTT. Translating gives CAISGRTNTGELFF. This rearrangement joins TRBV10-3 to TRBJ2-2, with D possibly matching TRBD2 (5 bases). CDR3 size: 14 residues. CDR1 ENHRY and CDR2 SYGVKD come from the germline V gene. V lost 4 bases and J 0 bases, leaving 6 bases between the germline ends.

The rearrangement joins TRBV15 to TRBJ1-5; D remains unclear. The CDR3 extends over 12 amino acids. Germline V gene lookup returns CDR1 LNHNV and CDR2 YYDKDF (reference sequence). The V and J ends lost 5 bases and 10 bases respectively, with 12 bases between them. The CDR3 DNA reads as TGTGCCACCAGCCCACGGGGAGGCCCCCAGCATTTT. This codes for CATSPRGGPQHF.

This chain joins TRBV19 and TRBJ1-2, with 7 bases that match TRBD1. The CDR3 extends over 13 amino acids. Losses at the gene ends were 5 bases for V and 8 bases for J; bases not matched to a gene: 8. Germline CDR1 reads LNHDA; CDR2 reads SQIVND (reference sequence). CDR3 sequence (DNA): TGTGCCAGTAGTTATGGGGACAGAGGCGGCTACACCTTC. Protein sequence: CASSYGDRGGYTF.

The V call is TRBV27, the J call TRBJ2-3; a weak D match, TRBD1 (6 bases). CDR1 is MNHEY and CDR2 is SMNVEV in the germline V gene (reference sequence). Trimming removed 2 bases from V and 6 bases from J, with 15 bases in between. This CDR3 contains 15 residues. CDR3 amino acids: CASSLQGIERDTQYF. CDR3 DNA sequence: TGTGCCAGCAGTTTACAGGGGATAGAAAGGGATACGCAGTATTTT.

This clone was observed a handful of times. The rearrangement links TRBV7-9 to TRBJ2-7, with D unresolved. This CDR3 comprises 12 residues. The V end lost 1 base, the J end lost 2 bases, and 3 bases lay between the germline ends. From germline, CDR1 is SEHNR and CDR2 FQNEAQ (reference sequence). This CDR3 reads CASSLGTYEQYF. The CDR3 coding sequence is TGTGCCAGCAGCTTAGGTACCTACGAGCAGTACTTC.

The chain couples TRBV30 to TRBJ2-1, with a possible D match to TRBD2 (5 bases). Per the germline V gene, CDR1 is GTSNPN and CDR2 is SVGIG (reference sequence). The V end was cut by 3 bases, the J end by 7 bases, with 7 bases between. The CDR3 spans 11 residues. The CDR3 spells CAWRSGNEQFF. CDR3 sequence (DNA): TGTGCCTGGAGATCGGGGAATGAGCAGTTCTTC.

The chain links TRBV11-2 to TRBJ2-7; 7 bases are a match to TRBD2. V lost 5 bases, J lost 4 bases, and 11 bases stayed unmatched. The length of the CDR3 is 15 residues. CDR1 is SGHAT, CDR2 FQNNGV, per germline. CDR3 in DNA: TGTGCCAGCAGCCCGGGAGGCGGGGCACTTTACGAGCAGTACTTC. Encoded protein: CASSPGGGALYEQYF.

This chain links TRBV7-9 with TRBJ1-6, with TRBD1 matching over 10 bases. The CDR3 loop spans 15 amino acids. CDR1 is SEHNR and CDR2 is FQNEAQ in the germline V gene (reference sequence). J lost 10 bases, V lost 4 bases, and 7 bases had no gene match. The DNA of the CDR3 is TGTGCCAGCAGCTCAGGGACAGGGGTTGGCTCACCCCTCCACTTT. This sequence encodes CASSSGTGVGSPLHF.

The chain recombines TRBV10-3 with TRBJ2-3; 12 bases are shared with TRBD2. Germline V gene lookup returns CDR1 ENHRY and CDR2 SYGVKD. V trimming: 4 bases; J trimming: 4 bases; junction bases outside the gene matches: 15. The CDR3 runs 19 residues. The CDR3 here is CAISGGVASGRAAPDTQYF. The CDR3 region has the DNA TGTGCCATCAGTGGGGGGGTGGCTAGCGGGAGGGCCGCGCCAGATACGCAGTATTTT.

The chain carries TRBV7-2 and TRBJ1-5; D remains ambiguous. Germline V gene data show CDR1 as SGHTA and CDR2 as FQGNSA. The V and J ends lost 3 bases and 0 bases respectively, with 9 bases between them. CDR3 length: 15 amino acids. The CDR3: CASSFTDYSNQPQHF. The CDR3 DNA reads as TGTGCCAGCAGCTTCACAGATTATAGCAATCAGCCCCAGCATTTT. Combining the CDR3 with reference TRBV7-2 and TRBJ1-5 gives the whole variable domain GAGVSQSPSNKVTEKGKDVELRCDPISGHTALYWYRQSLGQGLEFLIYFQGNSAPDKSGLPSDRFSAERTGGSVSTLTIQRTQQEDSAVYLCASSFTDYSNQPQHFGDGTRLSIL.

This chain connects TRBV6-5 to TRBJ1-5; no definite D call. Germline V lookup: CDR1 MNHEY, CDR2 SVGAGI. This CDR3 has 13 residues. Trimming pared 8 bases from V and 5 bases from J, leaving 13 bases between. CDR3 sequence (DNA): TGTGCCAGCGCCCCGATGCCCGATCAGCCCCAGCATTTT. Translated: CASAPMPDQPQHF.

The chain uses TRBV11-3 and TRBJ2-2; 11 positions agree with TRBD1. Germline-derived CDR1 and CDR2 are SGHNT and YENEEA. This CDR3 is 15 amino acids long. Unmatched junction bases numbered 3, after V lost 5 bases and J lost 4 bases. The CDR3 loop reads CASSTGTGGTGELFF. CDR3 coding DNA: TGTGCCAGCAGCACCGGGACAGGGGGCACCGGGGAGCTGTTTTTT.

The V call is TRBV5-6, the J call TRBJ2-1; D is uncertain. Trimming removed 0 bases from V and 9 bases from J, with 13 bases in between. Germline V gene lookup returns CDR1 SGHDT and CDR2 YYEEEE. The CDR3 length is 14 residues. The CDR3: CASSLAHHGSEQFF. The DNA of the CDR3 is TGTGCCAGCAGCTTGGCCCATCACGGTAGTGAGCAGTTCTTC.

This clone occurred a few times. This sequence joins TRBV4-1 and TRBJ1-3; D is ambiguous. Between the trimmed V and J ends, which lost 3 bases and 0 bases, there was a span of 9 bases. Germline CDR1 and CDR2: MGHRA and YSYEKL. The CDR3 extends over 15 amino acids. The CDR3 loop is CASSHGENSGNTIYF. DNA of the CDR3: TGCGCCAGCAGCCACGGTGAGAACTCTGGAAACACCATATATTTT.

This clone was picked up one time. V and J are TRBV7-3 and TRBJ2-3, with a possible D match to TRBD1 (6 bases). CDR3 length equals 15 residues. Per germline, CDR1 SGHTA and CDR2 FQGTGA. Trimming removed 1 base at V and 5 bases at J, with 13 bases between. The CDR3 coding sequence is TGTGCCAGCAGCTTAAATCTTCCAGGGGAAGATACGCAGTATTTT. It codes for CASSLNLPGEDTQYF.

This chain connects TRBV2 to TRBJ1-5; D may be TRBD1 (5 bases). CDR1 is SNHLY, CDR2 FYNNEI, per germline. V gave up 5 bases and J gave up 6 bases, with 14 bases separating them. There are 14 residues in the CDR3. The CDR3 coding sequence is TGTGCCAGCAGTTACGGGACCGCGGGTCAGCCCCAGCATTTT. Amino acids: CASSYGTAGQPQHF. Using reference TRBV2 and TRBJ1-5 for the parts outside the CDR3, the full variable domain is EPEVTQTPSHQVTQMGQEVILRCVPISNHLYFYWYRQILGQKVEFLVSFYNNEISEKSEIFDDQFSVERPDGSNFTLKIRSTKLEDSAMYFCASSYGTAGQPQHFGDGTRLSIL.

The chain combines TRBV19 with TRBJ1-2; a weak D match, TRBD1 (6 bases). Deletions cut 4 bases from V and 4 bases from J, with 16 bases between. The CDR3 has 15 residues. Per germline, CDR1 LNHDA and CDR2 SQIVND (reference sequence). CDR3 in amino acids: CASSNPRTAFYGYTF. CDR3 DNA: TGTGCCAGTAGTAATCCTCGGACAGCCTTCTATGGCTACACCTTC. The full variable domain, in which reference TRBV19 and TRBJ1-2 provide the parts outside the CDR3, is DGGITQSPKYLFRKEGQNVTLSCEQNLNHDAMYWYRQDPGQGLRLIYYSQIVNDFQKGDIAEGYSVSREKKESFPLTVTSAQKNPTAFYLCASSNPRTAFYGYTFGSGTRLTVV.

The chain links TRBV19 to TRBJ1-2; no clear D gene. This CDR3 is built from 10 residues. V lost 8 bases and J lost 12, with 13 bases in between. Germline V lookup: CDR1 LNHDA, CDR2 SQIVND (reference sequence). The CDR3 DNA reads TGTGCCAGTGCCCATTCAAGCGACACCTTC. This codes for CASAHSSDTF.

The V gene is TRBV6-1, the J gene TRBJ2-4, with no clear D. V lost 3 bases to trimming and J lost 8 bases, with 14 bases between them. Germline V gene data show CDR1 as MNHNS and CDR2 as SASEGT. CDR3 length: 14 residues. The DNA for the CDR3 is TGTGCCAGCAGTGATAATGTGTTGTTGGACATTCAGTACTTC. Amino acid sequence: CASSDNVLLDIQYF.

This CDR3 is CASSRLPGDQETQYF. Here the CDR3 DNA reads TGTGCCAGCAGCCGCCTACCGGGAGACCAAGAGACCCAGTACTTC. This rearrangement joins TRBV7-8 to TRBJ2-5; D perhaps matches TRBD2 (6 bases). V was shortened by 5 bases and J by 0 bases, with 13 bases between the two germline ends. In germline, CDR1 is SGHVS, CDR2 FQNEAQ. The CDR3 covers 15 residues.

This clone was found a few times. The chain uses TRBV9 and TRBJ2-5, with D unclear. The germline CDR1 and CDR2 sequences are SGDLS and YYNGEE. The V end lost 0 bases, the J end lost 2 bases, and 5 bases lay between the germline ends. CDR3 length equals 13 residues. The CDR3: CASSVGPQETQYF. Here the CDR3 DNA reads TGTGCCAGCAGCGTAGGTCCTCAAGAGACCCAGTACTTC.